Presented here are 9 T cell receptor beta chains from one specimen sequenced in a study of T cell clonality in common variable immunodeficiency. Profiling relied on immunoSEQ multiplex PCR, and the TCRdb table lists in-frame clones only, not all of them. The sample contains some 38,000 clones, none occurring once; around 2.8% lies in the top ten. The material sequenced was peripheral blood mononuclear cells. These receptors all stem from a person aged 18-70 years in good health.

This clone has a count of ten or more. The read stops 3 residues short of the end of the CDR3; the missing end is completed from the germline J gene. The J gene is TRBJ2-5, the V gene TRBV6-2 or TRBV6-3; TRBD1 might be the D (5 bases). This CDR3 contains 14 residues. Germline V gives CDR1 MNHEY, CDR2 SVGEGT. The V and J ends lost 6 bases and 7 bases respectively, with 18 bases between them. Incomplete CDR3 DNA: TGTGCCAGCAGCCCCACTATCCAGGGATGGACC. Its translation is CASSPTIQGWT. The whole CDR3 sequence reads CASSPTIQGWTQYF.

This clone was recorded many times. The read terminates 3 residues before the CDR3 end, so the remaining end is supplied by the germline J gene. The genes are TRBV20-1 and TRBJ1-2; no definite D call. CDR3 length: 13 residues. Germline CDR1 and CDR2: DFQATT and SNEGSKA (reference sequence). Trimming took 6 bases from V and 3 from J, leaving 14 bases between them. The CDR3 region is CSAPDGVDYGYTF. CDR3 DNA (partial): TGCAGTGCACCCGACGGGGTTGACTATGGC.

At least ten counts were recorded for this clone. The CDR3 end falls 3 residues outside the read, so it is completed with the germline J gene. J is TRBJ2-1 and V is TRBV6-2 or TRBV6-3, with TRBD2 matching over 7 bases. After removal of 4 bases from V and 8 bases from J, the junction contained 11 bases not matched to a gene. Germline V gives CDR1 MNHEY, CDR2 SVGEGT. The CDR3 covers 15 residues. The CDR3 loop is CASSLRGGGPHEQFF. The sequenced part of the CDR3 DNA is TGTGCCAGCAGTTTGCGCGGGGGAGGGCCCCATGAG.

This clone was counted ten times or more. Read sequence stops 3 residues before the CDR3 end, and the germline J gene provides the missing end. The chain couples TRBV30 to TRBJ2-1; 8 bases match TRBD2. V was clipped by 3 bases and J by 2 bases; unmatched bases: 3. Germline V lookup: CDR1 GTSNPN, CDR2 SVGIG (reference sequence). The CDR3 length is 14 residues. CDR3 amino acids: CAWSILAAYNEQFF. The CDR3 bases that were read are TGTGCCTGGAGCATACTAGCGGCCTACAATGAG.

This clone was detected ten times or more. The read ends 3 residues shy of where the CDR3 ends; the end is completed using the germline J gene. The rearrangement links TRBV30 to TRBJ2-7; 8 positions agree with TRBD2. CDR1 and CDR2 from the germline V gene are GTSNPN and SVGIG (reference sequence). The V segment lost 2 bases and the J segment 4 bases; nucleotides outside the gene matches: 7. The CDR3 loop spans 14 amino acids. The CDR3 reads CAWSRAGVAYEQYF. The sequenced part of the CDR3 DNA is TGTGCCTGGAGTCGAGCGGGAGTGGCTTACGAG.

At least ten counts were recorded for this clone. The CDR3 end lies 3 residues beyond the end of the read and is filled in from the germline J gene. This sequence joins TRBV7-9 and TRBJ1-3; weak D call: TRBD1 (5 bases). V dropped 5 bases and J dropped 3 bases, with 8 bases sitting between them. The CDR3 extends over 13 amino acids. The V gene's germline CDR1 is SEHNR and CDR2 FQNEAQ (reference sequence). CDR3 DNA (partial): TGTGCCAGCAGCAGGGGTGTTGGAAACACC. The encoded protein is CASSRGVGNT. The whole CDR3 protein reads CASSRGVGNTIYF.

This clone was seen repeatedly, ten times or more. CDR3 sequence: CATMTVKTQYF. The sequenced part of the CDR3 DNA is TGTGCCACCATGACAGTCAAGACG. This rearrangement joins TRBV2 to TRBJ2-3; weak D call: TRBD1 (5 bases). The read falls 3 residues short of the CDR3 end, and the missing part is taken from the germline J gene. The CDR3 extends over 11 amino acids. The V gene's germline CDR1 is SNHLY and CDR2 FYNNEI.

Details on this clone: The CDR3 end lies 3 residues beyond the end of the read and is filled in from the germline J gene. The gene calls are TRBV7-9 and TRBJ1-2, with no clear D. CDR1 is SEHNR, CDR2 FQNEAQ, per germline (reference sequence). The CDR3 is 15 residues long. The CDR3 bases that were read are TGTGCCAGCAGCTTTTCGGCGGGTTCCTACAATGAC. Amino acid sequence: CASSFSAGSYND. The full CDR3 is CASSFSAGSYNDYTF.

This clone was seen at least ten times. The read gets to within 3 residues of the CDR3 end, and the germline J gene fills in the rest. The V gene is TRBV18, the J gene TRBJ1-1, with D unresolved. The CDR3 extends over 17 amino acids. The V and J ends lost 1 base and 5 bases respectively, with 20 bases between them. Germline assignment: CDR1 KGHSH and CDR2 LQKENI. The CDR3 loop reads CASSPLPRSDTTTEAFF. The covered CDR3 bases are TGTGCCAGCTCACCACTACCCCGATCCGACACCACAACTGAA.